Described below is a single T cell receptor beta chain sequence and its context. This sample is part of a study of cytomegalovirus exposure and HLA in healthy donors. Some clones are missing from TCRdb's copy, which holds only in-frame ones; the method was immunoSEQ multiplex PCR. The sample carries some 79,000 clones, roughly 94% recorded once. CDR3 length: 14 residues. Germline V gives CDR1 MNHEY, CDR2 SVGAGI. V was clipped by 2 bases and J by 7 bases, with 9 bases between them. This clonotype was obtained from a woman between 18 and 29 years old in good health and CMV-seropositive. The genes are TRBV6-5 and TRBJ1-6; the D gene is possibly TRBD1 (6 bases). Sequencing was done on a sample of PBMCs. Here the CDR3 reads CASSYRQGNSPLHF. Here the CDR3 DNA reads TGTGCCAGCAGTTACCGGCAGGGGAATTCACCCCTCCACTTT.